Listed below are T cell receptor beta chains from one sample, sequenced in a study of blood T cell repertoires in COVID-19. Using immunoSEQ multiplex PCR, the repertoire was profiled, and TCRdb retains in-frame clones only, with some absent. In the table there are approximately 230,000 clones, 88% of which are singletons. Specimen: peripheral blood. The receptors shown here come from a woman in her 30s with COVID-19, enrolled during active disease. The CDR3 runs from the conserved cysteine through the conserved F or W. D genes are given only for firm matches. For some rows the clone size is stated as once, few or many, or as a class when expanded; others skip it.

CDR3nt	CDR3aa	abundance	d_gene	v_gene	j_gene
TGTGCCAGCAGCTTATCTAGCGGGGGAAACAATGAGCAGTTCTTC	CASSLSSGGNNEQFF	NA	TRBD2	TRBV11-2	TRBJ2-1
TGTGCCAGCAGCTTACCCCCCGCGGGACGCGGGGCCAACGTCCTGACTTTC	CASSLPPAGRGANVLTF	NA	NA	TRBV7-8	TRBJ2-6
TGCGCCAGCAGCCAAGGCCGGGACAGGGCTTATGGCTACACCTTC	CASSQGRDRAYGYTF	NA	TRBD1	TRBV4-1	TRBJ1-2
TGTGCCAGCTCCCTAGCAAGGAACACTGAAGCTTTCTTT	CASSLARNTEAFF	NA	NA	TRBV25-1	TRBJ1-1
TGCGCCAGCAGCGTTGGACAGGGGAGGAATCAGCCCCAGCATTTT	CASSVGQGRNQPQHF	NA	TRBD1	TRBV5-1	TRBJ1-5
TGTGCCAGCAGCCCGAATTCCAGGGACTATGGCTACACCTTC	CASSPNSRDYGYTF	NA	NA	TRBV7-8	TRBJ1-2
TGTGCCATCAGTACCGGACTAGCGGGAGCCACAGATACGCAGTATTTT	CAISTGLAGATDTQYF	NA	TRBD2	TRBV10-3	TRBJ2-3
TGTGCCAGCAGCCAACTAGCGGGTCCCAATGAGCAGTTCTTC	CASSQLAGPNEQFF	NA	TRBD2	TRBV2	TRBJ2-1
TGCGCCAGCAGCTTGGTAGGGGTGAACACCGGGGAGCTGTTTTTT	CASSLVGVNTGELFF	NA	NA	TRBV5-1	TRBJ2-2
TGTGCCAGCAGTTTATCAGGGTCGGAAAAACTGTTTTTT	CASSLSGSEKLFF	once	NA	TRBV28	TRBJ1-4
TGTGCCAGCAGTTACGGAGGGGGCGGCAATCAGCCCCAGCATTTT	CASSYGGGGNQPQHF	NA	TRBD1	TRBV6-6	TRBJ1-5
TGTGCCAGCAGCTTGCTAGCACATGCCGCTCGATTCTACAATGAGCAGTTCTTC	CASSLLAHAARFYNEQFF	once	NA	TRBV11-3	TRBJ2-1
TGTGCCAGCAGGCTAGCGGGGGTGGATGAGCAGTTCTTC	CASRLAGVDEQFF	NA	TRBD2	TRBV28	TRBJ2-1
TGTGCCAGCAGTTCCGGACAGCAAGAGACCCAGTACTTC	CASSSGQQETQYF	NA	NA	TRBV28	TRBJ2-5
TGCGCCAGCAGCCAAGATACGGGGGGGTACAATGAGCAGTTCTTC	CASSQDTGGYNEQFF	NA	TRBD2	TRBV4-3	TRBJ2-1
TGTGCCAGCAGCCAAGAGGAGGCACAGGGCGGGACCCAGTACTTC	CASSQEEAQGGTQYF	NA	NA	TRBV4-2	TRBJ2-5
TGTGCCAGCTCACCTAACTTGTACCAAGAGACCCAGTACTTC	CASSPNLYQETQYF	NA	NA	TRBV18	TRBJ2-5
TGTGCCAGCAGCTACGGCTACGGGGAGGCGAACTGGTTT	CASSYGYGEANWF	NA	NA	TRBV7-9	TRBJ1-1
TGTGCCAGCAGCCAGGGGGGCGCCGGGCCCCAGCATTTT	CASSQGGAGPQHF	NA	TRBD1	TRBV6-5	TRBJ1-5
TGTGCCAGTACCTATGGGAGACTGGAAAGTGAAGCTTTCTTT	CASTYGRLESEAFF	NA	NA	TRBV19	TRBJ1-1
TGTGCCATCAGTGTGGCGGGACAGGGGTCAAGCTCCTACAATGAGCAGTTCTTC	CAISVAGQGSSSYNEQFF	NA	TRBD1	TRBV10-3	TRBJ2-1
TGTGCCAGCAGCACTCAACAGGAATTGGATGAAGCTTTCTTT	CASSTQQELDEAFF	NA	NA	TRBV6-5	TRBJ1-1
TGTGCCATCAGTGACCGGGGTCCTAACTCTGGAAACACCATATATTTT	CAISDRGPNSGNTIYF	NA	NA	TRBV10-3	TRBJ1-3
TGCAGCGTTAGGCAGGGTTCCACCTACGAGCAGTACTTC	CSVRQGSTYEQYF	NA	NA	TRBV29-1	TRBJ2-7
TGTGCCAGCAGCTCGCAGGGACAGCAAATGAACACTGAAGCTTTCTTT	CASSSQGQQMNTEAFF	NA	TRBD1	TRBV11-2	TRBJ1-1
TGTGCCAGCAGCTTAGGGGCCAGGGGTCGCGCCGGGGAGCTGTTTTTT	CASSLGARGRAGELFF	NA	NA	TRBV11-2	TRBJ2-2
TGTGCCAGCAAAGTGGTTGGGCAGGGGAATTCACCCCTCCACTTT	CASKVVGQGNSPLHF	NA	NA	TRBV2	TRBJ1-6
TGTGCCACCAGTGATCCGAGACTAGCGGGAGGTCTTTTGCATCCCAATCCCAATAAAGATACGCAGTATTTT	CATSDPRLAGGLLHPNPNKDTQYF	NA	TRBD2	TRBV24-1	TRBJ2-3
TGTGCCAGCAGCCCGGACACCGGGGAGCTGTTTTTT	CASSPDTGELFF	NA	NA	TRBV7-9	TRBJ2-2
TGTGCCAGCAGTTGGACGAGGGGCACAGATACGCAGTATTTT	CASSWTRGTDTQYF	NA	NA	TRBV6-2/TRBV6-3	TRBJ2-3
TGTGCCATCAGTGCCGGGGGTGGGAATGAAAAACTGTTTTTT	CAISAGGGNEKLFF	NA	NA	TRBV10-3	TRBJ1-4
TGTGCCAGCAGTTACATAGCGGCGGATACGCAGTATTTT	CASSYIAADTQYF	NA	NA	TRBV6-5	TRBJ2-3
TGCAGTGCTAGTTCGTACCAAGAGACCCAGTACTTC	CSASSYQETQYF	NA	NA	TRBV20-1	TRBJ2-5
TGTGCCACCCGGACAGGGGGCCTCACCGGGGAGCTGTTTTTT	CATRTGGLTGELFF	once	TRBD1	TRBV24-1	TRBJ2-2
TGTGCCAGCAGCAATTACACAGGGTCGGACTACACCTTC	CASSNYTGSDYTF	NA	NA	TRBV7-2	TRBJ1-2
TGTGCCAGCAGCCCAAACAGGGTTGAATACAATGAGCAGTTCTTC	CASSPNRVEYNEQFF	NA	NA	TRBV11-3	TRBJ2-1
TGTGCCTGGAGCGGGGAGTGGGTGGCAGATACGCAGTATTTT	CAWSGEWVADTQYF	NA	NA	TRBV30	TRBJ2-3
TGTGCCAGCCGACTAGCGGGCTACAATGAGCAGTTCTTC	CASRLAGYNEQFF	NA	TRBD2	TRBV4-2	TRBJ2-1
TGTGCCACCAGTGATTTGAGGACTAGCGGGAGTGGGAACACCGGGGAGCTGTTTTTT	CATSDLRTSGSGNTGELFF	NA	TRBD2	TRBV24-1	TRBJ2-2
TGTGCCAGCAGCTTAGGCGGGGGAATTATGAATGAGCAGTTCTTC	CASSLGGGIMNEQFF	NA	TRBD2	TRBV5-6	TRBJ2-1
TGTGCCAGTAGTATAGCGGGAGGGCAAGAGACCCAGTACTTC	CASSIAGGQETQYF	NA	TRBD2	TRBV19	TRBJ2-5
TGTGCCATCAATAAGGTAGCGGGAGTATCCGAAGTCGGGGAGCTGTTTTTT	CAINKVAGVSEVGELFF	few	TRBD2	TRBV10-3	TRBJ2-2
TGTGCCAGCAGCTTAGTCTCAGGGGATCATGGCTACACCTTC	CASSLVSGDHGYTF	NA	NA	TRBV11-3	TRBJ1-2
TGCAGCGTTGACTACCGTTTACAAGAGACCCAGTACTTC	CSVDYRLQETQYF	NA	NA	TRBV29-1	TRBJ2-5
TGTGCCAGCAGCGTAGCTTCGGGACTAGCGGGAGGCTCCTACAATGAGCAGTTCTTC	CASSVASGLAGGSYNEQFF	NA	TRBD2	TRBV9	TRBJ2-1
TGCAGCGTAGGATCCGGGACTAGCGGCTTAAACACCGGGGAGCTGTTTTTT	CSVGSGTSGLNTGELFF	NA	TRBD2	TRBV29-1	TRBJ2-2
TGTGCCAGCAGCCCGACTAGCGGGGGGGCCCACGGGGAGCTGTTTTTT	CASSPTSGGAHGELFF	NA	TRBD2	TRBV7-9	TRBJ2-2
TGTGCCAGCAGTTTTTCGCTCCCCCGGGGGGGCTACACCTTC	CASSFSLPRGGYTF	once	NA	TRBV28	TRBJ1-2
TGTGCTAGTGGTTCTCACCCGGGACTAGCGGACAATGAGCAGTTCTTC	CASGSHPGLADNEQFF	NA	TRBD2	TRBV12-5	TRBJ2-1
TGTGCCAGCAGTGACTCCGGTGCAACTAATGAAAAACTGTTTTTT	CASSDSGATNEKLFF	NA	NA	TRBV6-4	TRBJ1-4
TGTGCCAGCAGTTTCCCCTGGGCAGTGACCACCGGGGAGCTGTTTTTT	CASSFPWAVTTGELFF	NA	NA	TRBV28	TRBJ2-2
TGTGCCAGCAGCCAAGACTGGGGACTAACCACCTACGAGCAGTACTTC	CASSQDWGLTTYEQYF	NA	TRBD2	TRBV3-1/TRBV3-2	TRBJ2-7
TGTGCCAGCAGTTTCGGACAGGGATATTCACCCCTCCACTTT	CASSFGQGYSPLHF	NA	TRBD1	TRBV6-6	TRBJ1-6
TGTGCCAGCAGCCCTGAGGGGGATCAGCCCCAGCATTTT	CASSPEGDQPQHF	NA	NA	TRBV11-3	TRBJ1-5
TGTGCCAGCAGTTACTATCAGGACAGCCCCGAGAGGTACAATGAGCAGTTCTTC	CASSYYQDSPERYNEQFF	NA	NA	TRBV6-2/TRBV6-3	TRBJ2-1
TGCGCCAGCAGCTTGGTCGCCAGCGGGGTTCAAGAGACCCAGTACTTC	CASSLVASGVQETQYF	NA	TRBD2	TRBV5-1	TRBJ2-5
TGTGCCAGCAGCCCCGGGGACAGAAACACTGAAGCTTTCTTT	CASSPGDRNTEAFF	NA	TRBD1	TRBV7-9	TRBJ1-1
TGTGCCATCAGTGAGGGCGGGGGACGAGGTGCGACAGATACGCAGTATTTT	CAISEGGGRGATDTQYF	NA	TRBD2	TRBV10-3	TRBJ2-3
TGTGCCAGCAGTCCACAGGGGTATTTAGATGGCTACACCTTC	CASSPQGYLDGYTF	NA	TRBD1	TRBV27	TRBJ1-2